This TCR beta chain is drawn from a study of Graves' ophthalmopathy and Graves' hyperthyroidism (dated by TCRdb to 2016 to 2019). For context, the study as a whole: Peripheral blood was collected at initial diagnosis, prior to any treatment. To tell Graves' ophthalmopathy apart from Graves' hyperthyroidism, and to predict which patients would progress to ophthalmopathy, the study relied on TCR beta repertoire signatures. In total, over 130 blood samples were TCR-sequenced: some 40 ophthalmopathy, some 75 hyperthyroidism and roughly 17 hyperthyroidism-to-ophthalmopathy patients. To explore V-J signatures distinguishing ophthalmopathy from hyperthyroidism, a discovery set of about 99 patients (fewer than 45 ophthalmopathy, over 55 stable hyperthyroidism) was enrolled. For independent validation, a separate cohort was made up of some 19 hyperthyroidism patients plus 17 patients who later progressed from hyperthyroidism to ophthalmopathy. T-cell repertoires of thyroid tissue and blood were compared in six or seven hyperthyroidism patients. Following sampling, methimazole starting at 30 mg daily was administered to hyperthyroidism patients, and high-dose intravenous methylprednisolone was administered to ophthalmopathy patients. The 100 discovery patients were randomly divided into training and test sets at a 7:3 ratio. Study-level results and caveats: In validation, the model predicted ophthalmopathy progression with more than 55% sensitivity and 72.22% specificity; 12 predicted patients were CT-confirmed with GO in a median of around 6 months. Sample size was not statistically predetermined, and group allocation was not concealed from the investigators. Among expanded thyroid clonotypes with frequency above 0.001, most also showed up in blood, which suggests that blood repertoires may reflect the thyroid immune response. In cross-validation, the 13-signature model distinguished ophthalmopathy from stable hyperthyroidism with 85% to 90% sensitivity and roughly 81% specificity, and in the test set the corresponding values were approximately 80% and 75%.

The CDR3 sequence holds 12 residues, the cysteine and phenylalanine included. Only the CDR3 DNA is retained, 36 bases long and in frame from the first base. CDR1 GTSNPN and CDR2 SVGIG were looked up in the germline V gene (reference sequence). The V and J ends are trimmed by 2 bases and 8 bases, leaving 12 bases between them. TCR beta CDR3 regions were amplified from RNA transcripts for repertoire sequencing. The first round was an RT-PCR using HTBI primers with the Qiagen OneStep RT-PCR kit, and this first round was followed by a second-round multiplex PCR, then size selection and purification. Sequencing of the libraries was carried out on an Illumina HiSeq2000 in paired-end mode with 100 bp reads. From the authors' description of their analysis: SOAPnuke was used for read processing, and reads with adapters, uncalled bases, a mean Phred below 15, or no exact constant-primer or identifier match were discarded. High-quality paired reads were merged with COPE v1.2.5. Each unique nucleotide sequence was defined as a clonotype, and clonotypes were aligned to IMGT TRB V, D and J references with MiTCR v1.1. Analysis was restricted to V-J combinations with a frequency above 0.0001, which covered approximately 99% of repertoires. For each V-J combination, a TCR clonal expansion and chaos score was defined as the ratio of F50 clonal expansion to chaos observed in the TCRdist matrix. Welch's t-statistics and random forest were used to reduce features to more than ten V-J combinations, which were fed into a naive Bayes classifier. The Morisita-Horn index was used to measure how similar the thyroid and blood repertoires were. TCRdb trimmed public reads at Q25 via fastp, called clones via MiXCR and kept in-frame beta chains. CDR3 protein sequences are deduplicated, and each keeps its most common genes and DNA. None of the V and J calls come from the authors' own analysis; TCRdb made them. This sample lists hundreds of thousands of distinct CDR3 sequences; 22% were detected once. In total, the top ten clones hold more than 5.5% of the sample.

Stable hyperthyroidism was defined as no progression to ophthalmopathy within 18 months of follow-up. Hyperthyroidism patients were newly diagnosed, were aged 18 to 65 years, and had a disease duration under 2 months. Patients with other autoimmune diseases, uncontrolled infections, pregnancy or lactation were excluded from the study. Diagnosis was based on clinical symptoms, serum thyroxine, TRAb, thyroid ultrasound and orbital computed tomography. PBMCs were isolated from around 10 ml of fresh peripheral blood by Ficoll-Paque density gradient centrifugation. Trizol reagent was used to extract the total RNA, and its quality was then checked on an Agilent 2100 Bioanalyzer. As concerns this clonotype: Its antigen specificity is not known. No clone much larger than this one lies a single base away; base qualities are absent.

The TCR originated in a woman between 18 and 30 years old with stable Graves' hyperthyroidism. Some clones in this sample may be carry-over from other donors' samples. Donor details come from another sample of the same person, matched by shared clones. Sequencing was carried out using peripheral blood. The rearrangement joined TRBV30 to TRBJ1-2; no D gene call is confident. The CDR3 corresponds to CAWSLNTWGYTF. The bases read TGTGCCTGGAGTTTAAACACGTGGGGCTACACCTTC.